This is a list of T cell receptor beta chains from one sample in a study of blood T cell repertoires in COVID-19. The table came from immunoSEQ multiplex PCR; TCRdb's copy has only in-frame clones and leaves some out. The table shows under 200,000 clones, with 82% occurring only once. The sequenced material came from PBMCs or T cells enriched from blood (not recorded which). The receptors here all came from a woman aged 55 to 70 with acute COVID-19. The CDR3 runs from the conserved cysteine through the conserved F or W. A D gene is named only where the DNA matches it firmly. Where a row states a size, it is once, few, many or the class of an expanded clone; other rows omit it.

j_call v_call clone_size d_call cdr3_nt cdr3_aa
TRBJ2-5 TRBV18 NA NA TGTGCCAGCTCACCAGAGGAAGAGACCCAGTACTTC CASSPEEETQYF
TRBJ2-7 TRBV5-6 NA NA TGTGCCAGCAGCTTCTTGGGGGGCGAGCAGTACTTC CASSFLGGEQYF
TRBJ2-2 TRBV5-6 NA TRBD2 TGTGCCAGCAGCTTCGTAGCGGGAGGGCCTACCGGGGAGCTGTTTTTT CASSFVAGGPTGELFF
TRBJ1-6 TRBV12-3/TRBV12-4 few TRBD1 TGTGCCAGCAGTTCGGGACAGAGGTCCCTCCACTTT CASSSGQRSLHF
TRBJ1-2 TRBV6-5 NA TRBD1 TGTGCCAGCAGTTCCCAGGACAGGGGGGAACGTGGCTACACCTTC CASSSQDRGERGYTF
TRBJ1-5 TRBV29-1 NA NA TGCAGCGTTGATCGCGGATCTGGGCCCCAGCATTTT CSVDRGSGPQHF
TRBJ2-5 TRBV6-4 NA TRBD1 TGTGCCAGCGCGAGAAACAGGGGGGAGACCCAGTACTTC CASARNRGETQYF
TRBJ2-3 TRBV3-1/TRBV3-2 few NA TGTGCCAGCAGCCAAGGCTATTTAGATACGCAGTATTTT CASSQGYLDTQYF
TRBJ2-3 TRBV9 NA NA TGTGCCAGCAGCCATAATGCGGATACGCAGTATTTT CASSHNADTQYF
TRBJ2-3 TRBV10-1 NA TRBD2 TGCGCCAGCAGTGGAGAGCGGGGGAGCACAGATACGCAGTATTTT CASSGERGSTDTQYF
TRBJ2-7 TRBV5-4 NA NA TGTGCCAGCAGCTTGGTACCCGGGAACGAGCAGTACTTC CASSLVPGNEQYF
TRBJ2-1 TRBV7-9 NA TRBD2 TGTGCCAGCAGCTTAGTTGGGACTAGCGGTGTCAATGAGCAGTTCTTC CASSLVGTSGVNEQFF
TRBJ1-4 TRBV6-5 NA NA TGTGCCAGCAGTTCCCGGGGGTCAGTGGGTAATGAAAAACTGTTTTTT CASSSRGSVGNEKLFF
TRBJ2-3 TRBV11-2 NA NA TGTGCCAGCAGCGACCGGGACTCTAAAGATACGCAGTATTTT CASSDRDSKDTQYF
TRBJ2-7 TRBV12-3/TRBV12-4 NA NA TGTGCCAGCAGTTTAGGCGGTCCCTACGAGCAGTACTTC CASSLGGPYEQYF
TRBJ1-2 TRBV28 NA TRBD1 TGTGCCAGCAGGACCGGACAGGGAATTTATGGCTACACCTTC CASRTGQGIYGYTF
TRBJ2-7 TRBV6-6 NA TRBD2 TGTGCCGGCAGCTTAGCGGGGGCCCCGTTCGGGGAGCAGTACTTC CAGSLAGAPFGEQYF
TRBJ1-5 TRBV28 NA TRBD1 TGTGCCAGCAGTTTGGGACCAGGCAGGGGGAGCAATCAGCCCCAGCATTTT CASSLGPGRGSNQPQHF
TRBJ2-3 TRBV9 NA TRBD2 TGTGCCAGCAGCGTAGGGACTAGCGGGAGAGGGTCAGATACGCAGTATTTT CASSVGTSGRGSDTQYF
TRBJ1-1 TRBV3-1/TRBV3-2 NA NA TGTGCCAGCAGCGACTGGGGGGGCACTGAAGCTTTCTTT CASSDWGGTEAFF
TRBJ1-5 TRBV11-2 few TRBD1 TGTGCCAGCAGCGGAGGGACAGCCCAGCCCCAGCATTTT CASSGGTAQPQHF
TRBJ2-1 TRBV4-1 NA TRBD2 TGCGCCAGCAGCCAAGAGTACGGCGGGGGGACTTACAATGAGCAGTTCTTC CASSQEYGGGTYNEQFF
TRBJ1-2 TRBV4-2 NA TRBD1 TGTGCCAGCAGCCCAAGTGCGGGACAGAACTATGGCTACACCTTC CASSPSAGQNYGYTF
TRBJ1-3 TRBV6-5 NA NA TGTGCCAGCAGTTACTCGGGGGCTAGGAACACCATATATTTT CASSYSGARNTIYF
TRBJ1-6 TRBV4-3 NA NA TGCGCCAGCAGCCGGGGGGAGCCTTATTCACCCCTCCACTTT CASSRGEPYSPLHF
TRBJ1-2 TRBV4-3 NA NA TGCGCCAGCAGCCAAGCAGGGATTACTTATGGCTACACCTTC CASSQAGITYGYTF
TRBJ1-3 TRBV6-2/TRBV6-3 NA NA TGTGCCAGCAGTTACAATGGGCTCTCTGGAAACACCATATATTTT CASSYNGLSGNTIYF
TRBJ1-2 TRBV6-5 NA TRBD1 TGTGCCAGCAGTTCCAACAGGGGAGCTAACTATGGCTACACCTTC CASSSNRGANYGYTF
TRBJ1-2 TRBV12-3/TRBV12-4 NA NA TGTGCCAGCAGTTTAGGAGGGGGCTATGGCTACACCTTC CASSLGGGYGYTF
TRBJ1-2 TRBV4-3 NA TRBD1 TGCGCCAGCAGCCTTTCGGACAGGGCTGATAGGGGCTACACCTTC CASSLSDRADRGYTF
TRBJ1-1 TRBV7-2 NA NA TGTGCCAGCAGCTTTACACTACTTGAAGCTTTCTTT CASSFTLLEAFF
TRBJ2-6 TRBV30 NA NA TGTGCCTGGAGTGTCTGGGGGGAGAGTGGGGCCAACGTCCTGACTTTC CAWSVWGESGANVLTF
TRBJ1-1 TRBV5-6 NA NA TGTGCCAGCAGCTTGTACAGCCTGAACACTGAAGCTTTCTTT CASSLYSLNTEAFF
TRBJ1-5 TRBV7-2 NA TRBD1 TGTGCCAGCAGCTTAGTCGGGACAGGGGGCGATCAGCCCCAGCATTTT CASSLVGTGGDQPQHF
TRBJ1-6 TRBV7-2 NA TRBD1 TGTGCCAGCAGCTTAGAGAGTTACAGGGGGCCCTACTATTCACCCCTCCACTTT CASSLESYRGPYYSPLHF
TRBJ2-2 TRBV7-8 NA NA TGTGCCAGCAGCGCGGGGTTACAGGAGTACACCGGGGAGCTGTTTTTT CASSAGLQEYTGELFF
TRBJ1-5 TRBV5-8 NA TRBD1 TGTGCCAGCAGCTGGGGACAGTTCAGCAATCAGCCCCAGCATTTT CASSWGQFSNQPQHF
TRBJ1-1 TRBV19 NA NA TGTGCCAGTAGTATTCGAGATAGGAACACTGAAGCTTTCTTT CASSIRDRNTEAFF
TRBJ2-3 TRBV9 NA TRBD2 TGTGCCAGCAGCGTCAGCGGGGGGGCCACAGATACGCAGTATTTT CASSVSGGATDTQYF
TRBJ1-1 TRBV27 NA NA TGTGCCAGCAGACTAGCCGGGAACACTGAAGCTTTCTTT CASRLAGNTEAFF
TRBJ1-2 TRBV5-5 many NA TGTGCCAGCAGCTATTTACAGGGCTCCTATGGCTACACCTTC CASSYLQGSYGYTF
TRBJ1-1 TRBV27 NA TRBD1 TGTGCCAGCAGTTCGGACAGGGTGAGGACTGAAGCTTTCTTT CASSSDRVRTEAFF
TRBJ2-3 TRBV5-1 NA NA TGCGCCAGCAGCTTGGCCGGTTTCGCAGATACGCAGTATTTT CASSLAGFADTQYF
TRBJ2-1 TRBV10-3 NA TRBD2 TGTGCCATCAGTGATTCAGCGGGAGTGAGCAATGAGCAGTTCTTC CAISDSAGVSNEQFF
TRBJ1-4 TRBV12-3/TRBV12-4 NA NA TGTGCCAGCAGGGGGGCCAACGAAAAACTGTTTTTT CASRGANEKLFF